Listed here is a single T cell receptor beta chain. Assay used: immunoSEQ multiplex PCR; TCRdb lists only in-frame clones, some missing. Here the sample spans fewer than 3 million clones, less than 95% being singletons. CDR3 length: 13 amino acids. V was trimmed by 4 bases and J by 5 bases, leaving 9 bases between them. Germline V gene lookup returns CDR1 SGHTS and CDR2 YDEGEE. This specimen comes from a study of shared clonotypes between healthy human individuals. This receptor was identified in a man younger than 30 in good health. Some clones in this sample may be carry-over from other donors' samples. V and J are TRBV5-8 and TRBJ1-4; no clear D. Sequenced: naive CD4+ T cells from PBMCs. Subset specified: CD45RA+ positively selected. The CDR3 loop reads CASSVVRNEKLFF. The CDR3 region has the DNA TGTGCCAGCAGCGTGGTTAGGAATGAAAAACTGTTTTTT.